A single sample is the source of the 30 T cell receptor beta chains below, sequenced in a study of T cells after posttransplantation cyclophosphamide. Generated by immunoSEQ multiplex PCR, the TCRdb table keeps only in-frame clones and is missing some. The sample records roughly 30,000 clones, over 85% being singletons. Specimen: PBMCs. The receptors here all came from a woman aged 40 to 55 with a blood cancer, CMV-positive, and with a related stem cell donor.

The chain employs TRBV7-9 and TRBJ2-5, with TRBD2 matching 9 bases. CDR3 length equals 18 residues. After removal of 1 base from V and 5 bases from J, the junction contained 14 bases not matched to a gene. Germline CDR1 SEHNR, CDR2 FQNEAQ (reference sequence). The CDR3 region has the DNA TGTGCCAGCAGCTTAGACTTTTCTAGCGGGGTCTGGAGGGAGACCCAGTACTTC. Translating gives CASSLDFSSGVWRETQYF.

V gene TRBV29-1 combines with J gene TRBJ2-1, with 9 bases that match TRBD2. CDR1 is SQVTM, CDR2 ANQGSEA, per germline. The trim removed 5 bases at V and 4 bases at J, leaving 3 bases unmatched. CDR3 length equals 13 residues. CDR3: CSVCLAGYNEQFF. Written as DNA, the CDR3 is TGCAGCGTTTGTCTAGCGGGGTACAATGAGCAGTTCTTC.

This chain links TRBV18 with TRBJ1-1, with 8 bases that match TRBD1. From germline, CDR1 is KGHSH and CDR2 LQKENI. This CDR3 contains 15 residues. The V gene end was trimmed by 2 bases and the J gene end by 6 bases; junction bases not matched to a gene: 8. The CDR3 DNA is TGTGCCAGCTCACCAGGAGGGACAGGAGACGCTGAAGCTTTCTTT. Residues: CASSPGGTGDAEAFF.

The chain carries TRBV5-1 and TRBJ1-1; tentative D call: TRBD1 (6 bases). V was trimmed by 0 bases and J by 4 bases, leaving 16 bases between them. The CDR3 length is 16 residues. Germline V gives CDR1 SGHRS, CDR2 YFSETQ. CDR3 protein: CASSLALQGSGTEAFF. DNA for the CDR3: TGCGCCAGCAGCTTGGCTCTGCAGGGGTCGGGCACTGAAGCTTTCTTT. Supplemented by reference TRBV5-1 and TRBJ1-1, the full variable domain reads KAGVTQTPRYLIKTRGQQVTLSCSPISGHRSVSWYQQTPGQGLQFLFEYFSETQRNKGNFPGRFSGRQFSNSRSEMNVSTLELGDSALYLCASSLALQGSGTEAFFGQGTRLTVV.

The chain employs TRBV11-2 and TRBJ1-1, with TRBD1 matching 10 bases. This CDR3 region has 17 residues. Germline-derived CDR1 and CDR2 are SGHAT and FQNNGV. J gave up 3 bases and V 4 bases, and 11 bases lay outside the gene matches. The CDR3 spells CASSYPGQGGKDTEAFF. The CDR3 region has the DNA TGTGCCAGCAGCTACCCAGGACAGGGGGGGAAGGACACTGAAGCTTTCTTT.

V gene TRBV9 combines with J gene TRBJ2-1, with unresolved D. The CDR3 runs to 18 residues. Trimming shortened V by 0 bases and J by 3 bases, and 19 bases separated the two germline ends. Germline CDR1 is SGDLS and CDR2 is YYNGEE. This chain's CDR3 is CASSVGPQSRPLYNEQFF. The CDR3 nucleotides read TGTGCCAGCAGCGTAGGCCCCCAGTCTAGGCCACTCTACAATGAGCAGTTCTTC.

This chain uses TRBV4-3 with TRBJ2-5, with TRBD1 matching 9 bases. This CDR3 region has 13 residues. The V gene's germline CDR1 is LGHNA and CDR2 YSLEER. With 3 bases clipped from V and 8 bases from J, the junction kept 4 bases outside the gene matches. In DNA form, the CDR3 reads TGCGCCAGCAGCCAGTACACAGGGGGCACCCAGTACTTC. This sequence encodes CASSQYTGGTQYF.

The chain combines TRBV2 with TRBJ1-3, with D perhaps TRBD1 (5 bases). The CDR3 is 13 amino acids. The V gene lost 7 bases and the J gene lost 11 bases, with 18 bases spanning the gap. The germline gives CDR1 SNHLY, CDR2 FYNNEI. The CDR3 sequence is CASKRASGVAIYF. The CDR3, as DNA: TGTGCCAGCAAGCGGGCCTCGGGGGTGGCCATATATTTT.

The CDR3 loop is CASSLLGAGVRNEQFF. CDR3 nucleotide sequence: TGTGCCAGCAGCCTACTGGGGGCGGGCGTGCGAAATGAGCAGTTCTTC. The rearrangement joins TRBV13 to TRBJ2-1; D perhaps matches TRBD1 (6 bases). Trimming took off 5 bases at V and 7 bases at J, with 21 bases between the two ends. Germline CDR1 and CDR2: PRHDT and FYEKMQ (reference sequence). The CDR3 is made up of 16 amino acids.

The rearrangement links TRBV27 to TRBJ1-1; TRBD1 agrees at 7 bases. This CDR3 is 15 amino acids long. The J segment lost 0 bases and the V segment lost 5 bases, leaving 6 bases of the junction unmatched. Germline CDR1 reads MNHEY; CDR2 reads SMNVEV (reference sequence). The CDR3 coding sequence is TGTGCCAGCAGTCCCCGACAGGGATTGAACACTGAAGCTTTCTTT. The encoded protein is CASSPRQGLNTEAFF.

This sequence joins TRBV6-6 and TRBJ1-2, with TRBD1 as a possible D gene (6 bases). From germline, CDR1 is MNHNY and CDR2 SVGAGI (reference sequence). Trimming shortened V by 0 bases and J by 7 bases, and 12 bases separated the two germline ends. The CDR3 extends over 14 amino acids. CDR3 DNA sequence: TGTGCCAGCAGTTACTCGGAACAGGGATCTGGCTACACCTTC. Its translation: CASSYSEQGSGYTF.

The J gene is TRBJ1-4, the V gene TRBV28; TRBD1 matches 11 bases. Germline assignment: CDR1 MDHEN and CDR2 SYDVKM. There are 16 residues in the CDR3. V trimming: 5 bases; J trimming: 7 bases; junction bases outside the gene matches: 9. DNA for the CDR3: TGTGCCAGCAGTCTCCCTTCCGGGACAGGGGGTGAAAAACTGTTTTTT. This sequence encodes CASSLPSGTGGEKLFF.

This clone was observed once. This chain uses TRBV27 with TRBJ1-5, with a possible D match to TRBD1 (5 bases). V was trimmed by 3 bases and J by 4 bases, leaving 13 bases between them. The germline gives CDR1 MNHEY, CDR2 SMNVEV (reference sequence). This CDR3 has 15 residues. The CDR3 loop reads CASSFNRQGNQPQHF. The DNA of the CDR3 is TGTGCCAGCAGTTTCAACCGGCAGGGTAATCAGCCCCAGCATTTT.

The chain is built from TRBV7-2 and TRBJ2-1; maybe TRBD2 (5 bases). Trimming cost V 8 bases and J 0 bases, with 14 bases left between them. The CDR3 length is 15 residues. CDR1 and CDR2 from the germline V gene are SGHTA and FQGNSA. The CDR3 region is CASAGETSSYNEQFF. The CDR3 region has the DNA TGTGCCAGCGCCGGGGAGACAAGCTCCTACAATGAGCAGTTCTTC.

This sequence joins TRBV5-1 and TRBJ2-1, with TRBD1 matching over 12 bases. Germline CDR1 and CDR2: SGHRS and YFSETQ. This CDR3 comprises 15 residues. V lost 2 bases to trimming and J lost 7 bases; unmatched junction nucleotides: 4. CDR3 DNA sequence: TGCGCCAGCAGCTTACCGGGACAGGGGGCGAATGAGCAGTTCTTC. Its protein is CASSLPGQGANEQFF.

This clone appeared once. CDR3 nucleotide sequence: TGCGCCAGCAGCTTGCAGAACCCTAACTATGGCTACACCTTC. Residues: CASSLQNPNYGYTF. The chain combines TRBV5-1 with TRBJ1-2, with D uncertain. Trimming removed 1 base at V and 0 bases at J, with 7 bases between. Germline V gene data show CDR1 as SGHRS and CDR2 as YFSETQ. The CDR3 spans 14 residues.

In this sample, this clone turned up a few times. The chain couples TRBV7-3 to TRBJ1-6; TRBD1 might be the D (6 bases). There are 15 residues in the CDR3. Germline values: CDR1 SGHTA, CDR2 FQGTGA. Deletions cut 0 bases from V and 7 bases from J, with 10 bases between. CDR3 sequence reads: CASSLTGGANSPLHF. The CDR3 DNA reads as TGTGCCAGCAGCTTAACCGGGGGGGCCAATTCACCCCTCCACTTT.

To note about this clone: It may be a read error: a sequence one base away is much more abundant. The chain is built from TRBV6-5 and TRBJ1-1, with D possibly being TRBD1 (6 bases). This CDR3 region has 13 residues. The V and J ends lost 6 bases and 0 bases respectively, with 8 bases between them. Germline V gene sequence: CDR1 MNHEY, CDR2 SVGAGI. CDR3 in DNA: TGTGCCAGCAGGGACAGACTGAACACTGAAGCTTTCTTT. Translation: CASRDRLNTEAFF.

The chain couples TRBV11-1 to TRBJ1-6; 7 bases match TRBD1. V lost 4 bases, J lost 1 base, and 10 bases stayed unmatched. The CDR3 runs to 18 residues. Germline V gene lookup returns CDR1 SGHAT and CDR2 FQDESV (reference sequence). CDR3 in DNA: TGTGCCAGCAGCTCACCCCGCCAGGGGGTGTCCTATAATTCACCCCTCCACTTT. Translating it yields CASSSPRQGVSYNSPLHF.

The rearrangement uses TRBV5-1 and TRBJ1-3; tentative D call: TRBD1 (6 bases). The length of the CDR3 is 15 residues. Deletions cut 4 bases from V and 0 bases from J, with 11 bases between. Looked up from germline, CDR1 is SGHRS and CDR2 is YFSETQ. The CDR3 reads CASSPDSGSGNTIYF. The DNA of the CDR3 is TGCGCCAGCAGCCCGGACAGCGGCTCTGGAAACACCATATATTTT.

This clone was seen a few times. The chain has TRBV13 and TRBJ2-1; 8 bases fit TRBD2. CDR1 PRHDT and CDR2 FYEKMQ come from the germline V gene (reference sequence). The CDR3 sequence is 15 residues long. Unmatched junction bases numbered 1, after V lost 1 base and J lost 2 bases. The chain's CDR3 is CASSLAGGAYNEQFF. The CDR3 bases are TGTGCCAGCAGCTTAGCGGGGGGGGCCTACAATGAGCAGTTCTTC.

Points on this clone: The junction and the germline gene differ at one end; a read error may be behind it. Other DNA sequences in this specimen translate into the identical CDR3. This chain links TRBV28 with TRBJ1-3; 7 positions match TRBD1. The CDR3 runs 16 residues. The germline gives CDR1 MDHEN, CDR2 SYDVKM. This CDR3 reads CASNRGWASGGNTIYF. In nucleotides, the CDR3 is TGTGCCAGCAACAGGGGATGGGCCTCGGGTGGAAACACTATATATTTT.

The chain joins TRBV5-1 to TRBJ2-5; D unresolved. The CDR3 loop spans 12 amino acids. CDR1 and CDR2 from the germline V gene are SGHRS and YFSETQ. The ends were cut back, 4 bases at V and 5 bases at J, with 9 bases in the middle. In nucleotides, the CDR3 is TGCGCCAGCAGCCCTCCGAGCGAGACCCAGTACTTC. Translation: CASSPPSETQYF.

The V call is TRBV9, the J call TRBJ2-4; tentatively, D is TRBD1 (6 bases). Deletions cut 1 base from V and 7 bases from J, with 15 bases between. The CDR3 has 15 amino acids. Germline CDR1 SGDLS, CDR2 YYNGEE. This CDR3 reads CASSVSGHPSNIQYF. In DNA, the CDR3 is TGTGCCAGCAGCGTATCGGGACACCCGAGCAACATTCAGTACTTC.

The V gene is TRBV4-1, the J gene TRBJ2-2; no clear D. The V gene's germline CDR1 is MGHRA and CDR2 YSYEKL. This CDR3 is 14 amino acids long. V was shortened by 0 bases and J by 3 bases, with 5 bases between the two germline ends. DNA for the CDR3: TGCGCCAGCAGCCAAGAGGAGTACACCGGGGAGCTGTTTTTT. As protein: CASSQEEYTGELFF.

J is TRBJ1-5 and V is TRBV7-9; 9 bases are shared with TRBD1. With 4 bases clipped from V and 7 bases from J, the junction kept 11 bases outside the gene matches. Germline values: CDR1 SEHNR, CDR2 FQNEAQ (reference sequence). The CDR3 contains 16 residues. CDR3 in amino acids: CASSSMDRGEGQPQHF. Written as DNA, the CDR3 is TGTGCCAGCAGCTCAATGGACAGGGGCGAGGGGCAGCCCCAGCATTTT.

The rearrangement uses TRBV19 and TRBJ2-3, with D maybe TRBD2 (6 bases). CDR1 and CDR2 (germline): LNHDA, SQIVND (reference sequence). The CDR3 contains 15 residues. V was shortened by 10 bases and J by 4 bases, with 21 bases between the two germline ends. The CDR3 sequence: CAIADPGRRADTQYF. The CDR3 bases are TGTGCCATTGCGGACCCAGGGCGGAGGGCAGATACGCAGTATTTT.

This chain uses TRBV10-3 with TRBJ1-5; 7 nucleotides match TRBD1. The germline V gene has CDR1 ENHRY and CDR2 SYGVKD. The CDR3 has 15 amino acids. V trimming: 2 bases; J trimming: 7 bases; junction bases outside the gene matches: 8. The CDR3 sequence: CAISETDREGQPQHF. Here the CDR3 DNA reads TGTGCCATCAGTGAGACAGACAGGGAAGGACAGCCCCAGCATTTT.

The chain has TRBV2 and TRBJ1-5, with 10 bases matching TRBD1. This CDR3 contains 13 residues. Germline trimming cut 6 bases from V and 6 bases from J; bases unmatched to any gene: 2. CDR1 is SNHLY, CDR2 FYNNEI, per germline. CDR3 loop: CASRGQGRQPQHF. For the CDR3, the DNA is TGTGCCAGCAGGGGACAGGGGCGTCAGCCCCAGCATTTT.

This rearrangement joins TRBV7-6 to TRBJ2-5, with D possibly matching TRBD2 (6 bases). The V end lost 4 bases, the J end lost 7 bases, and 19 bases lay between the germline ends. The CDR3 consists of 15 residues. The germline CDR1 and CDR2 sequences are SGHVS and FNYEAQ. The CDR3 nucleotides are TGTGCCAGCAGCTGGGGGACTTCCTCGAGGGGGACCCAGTACTTC. Protein product: CASSWGTSSRGTQYF.